This T cell receptor (beta chain) was recovered during a study of molecular identifiers for immune sequencing clone quantification listed by TCRdb under 2018. Turning to the overall study: In a replicate experiment, RNA from roughly 20,000 or 100,000 naive CD8 T cells was split into five aliquots, four of which were sequenced. This methods study benchmarked molecular-identifier clustering-based TCR repertoire sequencing (MIDCIRS) and TCR RNA copy counting, using CD8 T cells to do so. What the authors observed across the whole study: Clones above 20 RNA copies held over 98% of molecules in CMV-specific effector cells but under 1% in naive cells. When barcode sub-clustering was left out, chimeric consensus sequences inflated TCR diversity, with chimeras reaching as high as 47%. About three recovered TCR RNA copies per cell were obtained by modeling, versus roughly 10 by digital PCR, implying a capture efficiency of about 30%. Highly expanded clone sizes could be underestimated if identical TCR molecules share a barcode. Naive libraries contained spiked-in Jurkat TCR RNA (around eleven copies' worth), which is not part of the donor repertoire. Spiked-in Jurkat TCR RNA equivalent to a single cell was reported to be detectable even among 850,000 to 1,000,000 naive CD8 T cells.

With regard to this clonotype: Its antigen is unknown. No base-level quality is on record; no much larger clone is a single base apart.

CDR1 MNHEY and CDR2 SMNVEV were looked up in the germline V gene (reference sequence). The cysteine opens and the phenylalanine closes a CDR3 of 14 amino acids. Solely the CDR3 DNA is kept, with 42 bases framed from the first base. At the junction V is shortened by 2 bases and J by 3 bases, with 11 bases in between. The library was prepared using PCR. The data were produced on a NextSeq 500. Bulk TCR libraries were made following a previously described method, with the TCR primers given in Table S5. The Qiagen AllPrep DNA/RNA kit was used to purify total RNA. Reads from multiple sequencing runs of the same library were pooled before analysis. In the source study's methods: Reads were retained only if the reads had an exact TCR constant sequence, and the retained reads were trimmed to 150 nt and grouped according to their 12-nt molecular barcodes. Reads inside each barcode group were sub-clustered using a 15% Levenshtein threshold, and a quality-weighted consensus sequence was constructed for each RNA molecule. Non-functional sequences were excluded, and lower-count sequences lying one edit away from another sequence were also excluded. On the basis of fitting two negative binomial distributions, barcode sub-clusters with fewer than 20% of the maximum read count were discarded. TCRdb redid the processing of the public reads, applying fastp at Q25 and MiXCR, and retained in-frame beta chains. Under each unique CDR3 protein, matching rows form one entry showing the most common genes and DNA. The V and J calls and clone size come from TCRdb's table, not from the authors' own analysis. In all, the sample holds approximately 590,000 distinct CDR3 sequences, and 25% of those were seen once. Approximately 0.75% of the sample lies in the top ten.

Libraries of naive CD8 T cells were generated from about 21,000 to 970,000 sorted cells, with 10%, 30% or 50% of the purified RNA used. On a BD FACSAria II, naive CD8 T cells were FACS-sorted as CD8+CD4-CCR7+CD45RA+ and collected into RLT Plus buffer. Detection sensitivity was tested by spiking Jurkat RNA equal to 9 to 10 TCR copies' worth into samples containing about 20,000-1,100,000 naive CD8 T cells. Enrichment of CD8 T cells was done with RosetteSep CD8+ T Cell Enrichment Cocktail plus Ficoll-Paque, and ACK red cell lysis came afterward. Sample: naive CD8+ T cells from blood, with Jurkat cell RNA spiked in. The cell subset or site label of this sample denotes: FACS-sorted CD8+CD4-CCR7+CD45RA+ naive T cells. Recombination joined TRBV27 with TRBJ2-7; the D gene is possibly TRBD1, with 6 bases matching. This clonotype originated in a human donor in good health. Some libraries in this study had Jurkat cell RNA spiked in. The nucleotide sequence is given as TGTGCCAGCAGTTTAGGCAGGGGAGACTACGAGCAGTACTTC. The encoded protein is CASSLGRGDYEQYF.